These T cell receptor beta chains were read from a single sample in a study of T-cell reconstitution after alpha-beta-depleted transplantation in children. TCRdb processed the PCR reads anew with MiXCR; each CDR3 protein has one entry. The sample gives about 610,000 distinct CDR3 sequences, approximately 10% of which show up once; approximately 4.1% is in the top ten. The starting material was PBMCs from the stem cell graft donor, obtained from the stem cell graft. These receptors all stem from a human donor who donated a stem cell graft to a child with acute myeloid leukemia. Both conserved end residues are part of each CDR3. Fields, in order: CDR3 DNA, CDR3 protein, J gene, D gene, clone size, CDR3 length, V gene. A D gene is named only where the DNA matches it firmly. Size is stated for part of the rows, as once, few or many counts, or as a class when the clone is expanded.

TGTGCCAGCACTTCTGGGGGCAGGAGGGAAGAGACCCAGTACTTC CASTSGGRREETQYF TRBJ2-5 NA few 15 TRBV7-2
TGTGGGACTAGCCGACGACAGTCCGGCAATGAGCAGTTCTTC CGTSRRQSGNEQFF TRBJ2-1 TRBD2 NA 14 TRBV19
TGCGCCAGCAGCTTGAGGTCCCCTGGAGCGGGAGGCTTCATTTTACACACAGATACGCAGTATTTT CASSLRSPGAGGFILHTDTQYF TRBJ2-3 TRBD2 few 22 TRBV5-1
TGCAGCGTACAATCTAGGGATCAAGAGACCCAGTACTTC CSVQSRDQETQYF TRBJ2-5 NA many 13 TRBV29-1
TGCAGCGTTGAGGACAGGGACTGGTATGGCTACACCTTC CSVEDRDWYGYTF TRBJ1-2 TRBD1 NA 13 TRBV29-1
TGCAGCGTTGACCAGGGGGCTATAGATACGCAGTATTTT CSVDQGAIDTQYF TRBJ2-3 TRBD1 many 13 TRBV29-1
TGCGCCAGCAGCTTGAGGACAAATGAAAAACTGTTTTTT CASSLRTNEKLFF TRBJ1-4 NA few 13 TRBV5-1
TGTGCCAGCAGTGACCGGCTAGCGGGAACCAAGCAGTTCTTC CASSDRLAGTKQFF TRBJ2-1 TRBD2 NA 14 TRBV6-4
TGTGCCAGCAGCCCATCCCTGAGGGGAAGACAAGAGACCCAGTACTTC CASSPSLRGRQETQYF TRBJ2-5 NA NA 16 TRBV7-2
TGCAGCGCCGGGGCCGGCTCGGACACCGGGGAGCTGTTTTTT CSAGAGSDTGELFF TRBJ2-2 NA many 14 TRBV29-1
TGCAGCGTTGAAGGGCAGACTAACACTGAAGCTTTCTTT CSVEGQTNTEAFF TRBJ1-1 NA few 13 TRBV29-1
TGTGCCAGCAGTGTCATCCTAGCGGCCCAGGAGGCCCAGTACTTC CASSVILAAQEAQYF TRBJ2-5 TRBD2 NA 15 TRBV2
TGTGCCAGCAGCGGGCGGACGAATTCACCCCTCCACTTT CASSGRTNSPLHF TRBJ1-6 NA many 13 TRBV28
TGTGCCAGTAGTATAGGAGGACGTGGTGGTAGAGAGCAGTACTTC CASSIGGRGGREQYF TRBJ2-7 NA NA 15 TRBV19
TGTGCCAGCAGCATACCGGGACTATTAGAGAATGAGCAGTTCTTC CASSIPGLLENEQFF TRBJ2-1 TRBD2 many 15 TRBV5-6
TGTGCCAGCAGCTTAGCTGGCAAATCGAACACTGAAGCTTTCTTT CASSLAGKSNTEAFF TRBJ1-1 NA NA 15 TRBV7-2
TGCAGTGCTAGAGATAGGCTAAATGAAAAAATGTTTTTT CSARDRLNEKMFF TRBJ1-4 NA NA 13 TRBV20-1
TGCGCCAGCAGCCCGAGGGCGGGAGGGCCCTACGAGCAGTACTTC CASSPRAGGPYEQYF TRBJ2-7 TRBD2 few 15 TRBV5-1
TGTGCCAGCAGCCTAAGGACTAGCGGCGCCGGGGAGCTGTTTTTT CASSLRTSGAGELFF TRBJ2-2 TRBD2 NA 15 TRBV7-2
TGTGCCAGCAGTGTTGGGTGGGCGAGATCACCCCTCCACTTT CASSVGWARSPLHF TRBJ1-6 NA few 14 TRBV6-1
TGTGCCTGGCGGACCATCCTCCCGGGACTAAGATATGGTGAGCAGTTCTTC CAWRTILPGLRYGEQFF TRBJ2-1 TRBD2 NA 17 TRBV30
TGCAGTGCTAGATGGCGCGGGGAGCTGTTTTTT CSARWRGELFF TRBJ2-2 NA NA 11 TRBV20-1
TGCAGTGCTAGAAGCACAGGGAAAAGGGCGGAACAAGAGACCCAGTACTTC CSARSTGKRAEQETQYF TRBJ2-5 NA few 17 TRBV20-1
TGTGCCAGCAGCCAAGAGGGTCCGCTGAGCTCCTACAATGAGCAGTTCTTC CASSQEGPLSSYNEQFF TRBJ2-1 NA NA 17 TRBV3-1
TGTGCCAGCAGTAACAGGGGCGGACTAGCGCTTGTTTTTTACGAGCAGTACTTC CASSNRGGLALVFYEQYF TRBJ2-7 TRBD2 NA 18 TRBV6-5
TGTGCCAGCAGTCCTTGGGGTTTGAACACTGAAGCTTTCTTT CASSPWGLNTEAFF TRBJ1-1 NA NA 14 TRBV7-9
TGCAGTGCCACCGGGACTAACAAATTCTCCTACGAGCAGTACTTC CSATGTNKFSYEQYF TRBJ2-7 TRBD2 many 15 TRBV20-1
TGCAGTGCTAGAGATCTTACAGGGAAGAGCTACACCTTC CSARDLTGKSYTF TRBJ1-2 NA NA 13 TRBV20-1
TGTGCCGTGAGGGGACAGAGTTTCACAGATACGCAGTATTTT CAVRGQSFTDTQYF TRBJ2-3 TRBD1 few 14 TRBV28
TGCGCCAGCAGCACCAGACAGGGGGAGGGCACTGAAGCTTTCTTT CASSTRQGEGTEAFF TRBJ1-1 TRBD1 NA 15 TRBV5-1
TGTGCCAGCAGCGATTATCTAGCGGGAGGGCGTAATGAGCAGTTCTTC CASSDYLAGGRNEQFF TRBJ2-1 TRBD2 NA 16 TRBV12-3/TRBV12-4
TGCAGCGTTGACGCAGGCTACAATGAGCAGTTCTTC CSVDAGYNEQFF TRBJ2-1 NA many 12 TRBV29-1
TGCAGTGCTATTGATACCTCCTACAATGAGCAGTTCTTC CSAIDTSYNEQFF TRBJ2-1 NA few 13 TRBV20-1
TGCGCCAGCAGCTTGGTCGGGACGGGAACCTACGAGCAGTACTTC CASSLVGTGTYEQYF TRBJ2-7 NA few 15 TRBV5-1
TGTGCCAGCAGCCAAGAGACAGATACGCAGTATTTT CASSQETDTQYF TRBJ2-3 NA many 12 TRBV4-2
TGTGCCAGCAGCCCCCGACTAGCGGGGATATACAATGAGCAGTTCTTC CASSPRLAGIYNEQFF TRBJ2-1 TRBD2 many 16 TRBV7-8
TGTGCCAGCAGTCCCCTGACCCGTTTGACTGAAGCTTTCTTT CASSPLTRLTEAFF TRBJ1-1 NA many 14 TRBV27
TGTGCCAGCAGTTTATCGGAAGCCATGAACACTGAAGCTTTCTTT CASSLSEAMNTEAFF TRBJ1-1 NA NA 15 TRBV27